These T cell receptor beta chains were read from a single sample in a study of blood T cells in healthy people across ages. TCRdb reanalysed the 5' RACE reads using MiXCR and keeps one entry per CDR3 protein. The data show about 1.8 million distinct CDR3 sequences, about 50% seen once. Material for sequencing was blood. These receptors were collected from a woman aged 40 to 50 in good health. Both conserved end residues are part of each CDR3. D genes are given only for firm matches. Expanded clones get a size class; other rows say once, few or many, or leave the size out.

cdr3_nt: TGTGCCAGCAGCTTAGCGGGGGGGCGCGTTTTGGGCTCCTACAATGAGCAGTTCTTC
cdr3_aa: CASSLAGGRVLGSYNEQFF
j_call: TRBJ2-1
v_call: TRBV7-2
clone_size: few
d_call: -

cdr3_nt: TGTGCCAGCAGTGAAAGAGGGGGGGGTTACCAAGAGACCCAGTACTTC
cdr3_aa: CASSERGGGYQETQYF
j_call: TRBJ2-5
v_call: TRBV6-1
clone_size: -
d_call: -

cdr3_nt: TGTGCCAGCAGCTCAGAGACGCCCTATGGCTACACCTTC
cdr3_aa: CASSSETPYGYTF
j_call: TRBJ1-2
v_call: TRBV7-2
clone_size: -
d_call: -

cdr3_nt: TGCGCCAGCAGCTTGGTAGGCAGGGAGCACAAGGGCTCCTACAATGAGCAGTTCTTC
cdr3_aa: CASSLVGREHKGSYNEQFF
j_call: TRBJ2-1
v_call: TRBV5-1
clone_size: -
d_call: -

cdr3_nt: TGTGCCAGCAGTTACGGCGGGGGGGCACGTGAGCAGTTCTTC
cdr3_aa: CASSYGGGAREQFF
j_call: TRBJ2-1
v_call: TRBV6-2/TRBV6-3
clone_size: -
d_call: TRBD2

cdr3_nt: TGTGCCAGCAGCTCGCGGGGGGGCAAAGAGACCCAGTACTTC
cdr3_aa: CASSSRGGKETQYF
j_call: TRBJ2-5
v_call: TRBV7-2
clone_size: few
d_call: TRBD2

cdr3_nt: TGCAGTGCTAGTTCGGCTAGCGGGGGGCTGAGCTCCTACAATGAGCAGTTCTTC
cdr3_aa: CSASSASGGLSSYNEQFF
j_call: TRBJ2-1
v_call: TRBV20-1
clone_size: -
d_call: TRBD2

cdr3_nt: TGTGCCAGCAGTTCGACTGGAGACAGGGAAGAGGTTTTTGGTCAGCCCCAGCATTTT
cdr3_aa: CASSSTGDREEVFGQPQHF
j_call: TRBJ1-5
v_call: TRBV6-5
clone_size: -
d_call: TRBD1

cdr3_nt: TGTGCCACCAGTGGCACAGGAGTGTTCAATGAGCAGTTCTTC
cdr3_aa: CATSGTGVFNEQFF
j_call: TRBJ2-1
v_call: TRBV24-1
clone_size: -
d_call: -

cdr3_nt: TGCGCCAGCAGCCAGGCGGTCCCAGATACGCAGTATTTT
cdr3_aa: CASSQAVPDTQYF
j_call: TRBJ2-3
v_call: TRBV4-3
clone_size: -
d_call: -

cdr3_nt: TGTGCCAGCAGTGAGGGCAACTCTGGGGCCAACGTCCTGACTTTC
cdr3_aa: CASSEGNSGANVLTF
j_call: TRBJ2-6
v_call: TRBV2
clone_size: -
d_call: -

cdr3_nt: TGCGCCAGCAGCCAAGGGGTGCCGGGACAGGGTACTTACGAGCAGTACTTC
cdr3_aa: CASSQGVPGQGTYEQYF
j_call: TRBJ2-7
v_call: TRBV4-1
clone_size: -
d_call: TRBD1

cdr3_nt: TGCAGTGCTAGAGCGGGGGGGTTGGTCGAGCAGTACTTC
cdr3_aa: CSARAGGLVEQYF
j_call: TRBJ2-7
v_call: TRBV20-1
clone_size: few
d_call: TRBD2

cdr3_nt: TGTGCCATCAGCTCGGGACTAGCGGGGGGGAAATGGGGGAAAGAGACCCAGTACTTC
cdr3_aa: CAISSGLAGGKWGKETQYF
j_call: TRBJ2-5
v_call: TRBV10-3
clone_size: few
d_call: TRBD2

cdr3_nt: TGCAGTGCGAGGAGCGGGTTCAATCAGCCCCAGCATTTT
cdr3_aa: CSARSGFNQPQHF
j_call: TRBJ1-5
v_call: TRBV20-1
clone_size: -
d_call: -

cdr3_nt: TGTGCCAGCAACGTCAACGGGGGGGCCTTAGAGACCCAGTACTTC
cdr3_aa: CASNVNGGALETQYF
j_call: TRBJ2-5
v_call: TRBV5-6
clone_size: few
d_call: TRBD2

cdr3_nt: TGTGCCAGCAGTAGATACGACAGGGGCTCGACAGATACGCAGTATTTT
cdr3_aa: CASSRYDRGSTDTQYF
j_call: TRBJ2-3
v_call: TRBV6-1
clone_size: -
d_call: TRBD1

cdr3_nt: TGTGCCAGCAGTCACCAGACAGGGTTCGATTCACCCCTCCACTTT
cdr3_aa: CASSHQTGFDSPLHF
j_call: TRBJ1-6
v_call: TRBV3-1
clone_size: few
d_call: TRBD1

cdr3_nt: TGCGCCAGCAGCTTGGCTCCGACGGTGAGCACAGATACGCAGTATTTT
cdr3_aa: CASSLAPTVSTDTQYF
j_call: TRBJ2-3
v_call: TRBV5-1
clone_size: few
d_call: -

cdr3_nt: TGTGCCAGCAGCTTAAGGTCGATTGAGCAGTTCTTC
cdr3_aa: CASSLRSIEQFF
j_call: TRBJ2-1
v_call: TRBV7-9
clone_size: few
d_call: -

cdr3_nt: TGTGCCACCCGGGGGGGCGACAATGAGCAGTTCTTC
cdr3_aa: CATRGGDNEQFF
j_call: TRBJ2-1
v_call: TRBV11-2
clone_size: -
d_call: TRBD2

cdr3_nt: TGCAGCGTTGAAGGTGGGGGAGGGGGAACCCAGTACTTC
cdr3_aa: CSVEGGGGGTQYF
j_call: TRBJ2-5
v_call: TRBV29-1
clone_size: -
d_call: -

cdr3_nt: TGTGCCACCAGCACCGACCTCTCCTACGAGCAGTACTTC
cdr3_aa: CATSTDLSYEQYF
j_call: TRBJ2-7
v_call: TRBV15
clone_size: -
d_call: -

cdr3_nt: TGTGCCAGCAGCTTGTGGCAGGTTACCACAGATACGCAGTATTTT
cdr3_aa: CASSLWQVTTDTQYF
j_call: TRBJ2-3
v_call: TRBV5-6
clone_size: many
d_call: -

cdr3_nt: TGCAGTGCTAGTGGGGTTGAGCAGTACTTC
cdr3_aa: CSASGVEQYF
j_call: TRBJ2-5
v_call: TRBV20-1
clone_size: -
d_call: -

cdr3_nt: TGTGCCAGCAGTTACGGGACACGGCCCATCTATGGCTACACCTTC
cdr3_aa: CASSYGTRPIYGYTF
j_call: TRBJ1-2
v_call: TRBV6-5
clone_size: few
d_call: -

cdr3_nt: TGTGCCAGCAGTCCAGACAGGGCATGGTATAATTCACCCCTCCACTTT
cdr3_aa: CASSPDRAWYNSPLHF
j_call: TRBJ1-6
v_call: TRBV28
clone_size: -
d_call: TRBD1

cdr3_nt: TGTGCCAGCAGCTTAGCTCGGCCAGGCCGACAAAGGGCAGATACGCAGTATTTT
cdr3_aa: CASSLARPGRQRADTQYF
j_call: TRBJ2-3
v_call: TRBV7-9
clone_size: -
d_call: -

cdr3_nt: TGTGCCAGCAGCCAAGGTCAGGTGATTTTATCCTACGAGCAGTACTTC
cdr3_aa: CASSQGQVILSYEQYF
j_call: TRBJ2-7
v_call: TRBV3-1
clone_size: -
d_call: -

cdr3_nt: TGTGCCAGCAGCTTAGGTCCTACTGTGGCCGATACGCAGTATTTT
cdr3_aa: CASSLGPTVADTQYF
j_call: TRBJ2-3
v_call: TRBV7-2
clone_size: many
d_call: -

cdr3_nt: TGTGCCAGCAGTTTACGGTCTAGCGGACAAGAGACCCAGTACTTC
cdr3_aa: CASSLRSSGQETQYF
j_call: TRBJ2-5
v_call: TRBV12-3/TRBV12-4
clone_size: few
d_call: TRBD2

cdr3_nt: TGTGCCAGCAGTGAATCCAGGGGGCCGTACAATGAGCAGTTCTTC
cdr3_aa: CASSESRGPYNEQFF
j_call: TRBJ2-1
v_call: TRBV6-1
clone_size: once
d_call: TRBD1

cdr3_nt: TGTGCCAGCAGCCAAAGACCGGGACAGGGATATGAAAAACTGTTTTTT
cdr3_aa: CASSQRPGQGYEKLFF
j_call: TRBJ1-4
v_call: TRBV4-2
clone_size: -
d_call: TRBD1

cdr3_nt: TGTGCCAGCACCCCCGGTGGCAATGAGCAGTTCTTC
cdr3_aa: CASTPGGNEQFF
j_call: TRBJ2-1
v_call: TRBV28
clone_size: few
d_call: -

cdr3_nt: TGTGCCAGCTCAGCTTCGGGAACCTCCTACGAGCAGTACTTC
cdr3_aa: CASSASGTSYEQYF
j_call: TRBJ2-7
v_call: TRBV18
clone_size: -
d_call: -

cdr3_nt: TGTGCCACCTTAGCCTACAATGAGCAGTACTTC
cdr3_aa: CATLAYNEQYF
j_call: TRBJ2-5
v_call: TRBV15
clone_size: -
d_call: -

cdr3_nt: TGTGCCAGCAGTTTAACGCGTACAGAGACCCAGTACTTC
cdr3_aa: CASSLTRTETQYF
j_call: TRBJ2-5
v_call: TRBV27
clone_size: -
d_call: -

cdr3_nt: TGTGCCAGCAGCTTCGGCCGCAGCGGGCGGGGGACCGGGGAGCTGTTTTTT
cdr3_aa: CASSFGRSGRGTGELFF
j_call: TRBJ2-2
v_call: TRBV7-2
clone_size: -
d_call: TRBD2

cdr3_nt: TGTGCCAGCAGCGTAGGAGGGACAGGACAATCAGAGACCCAGTACTTC
cdr3_aa: CASSVGGTGQSETQYF
j_call: TRBJ2-5
v_call: TRBV9
clone_size: -
d_call: TRBD1